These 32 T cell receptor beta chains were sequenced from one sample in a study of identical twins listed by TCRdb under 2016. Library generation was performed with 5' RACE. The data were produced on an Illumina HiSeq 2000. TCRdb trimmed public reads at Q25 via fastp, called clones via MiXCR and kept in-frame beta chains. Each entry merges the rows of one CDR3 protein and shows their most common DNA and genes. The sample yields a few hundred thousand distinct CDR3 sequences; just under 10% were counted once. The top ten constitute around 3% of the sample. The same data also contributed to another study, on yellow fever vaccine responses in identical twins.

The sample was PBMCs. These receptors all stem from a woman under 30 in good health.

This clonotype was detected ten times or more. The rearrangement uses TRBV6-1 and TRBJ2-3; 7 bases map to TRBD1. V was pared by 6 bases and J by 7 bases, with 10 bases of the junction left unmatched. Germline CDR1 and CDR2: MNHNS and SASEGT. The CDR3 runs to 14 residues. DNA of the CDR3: TGTGCCAGCAGATCCGGACAGGTCTATTATACGCAGTATTTT. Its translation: CASRSGQVYYTQYF.

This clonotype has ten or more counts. CDR3 amino acids: CASSYSEVLNNEQFF. For the CDR3, the DNA is TGTGCCAGCAGTTACTCGGAAGTCTTGAACAATGAGCAGTTCTTC. This chain joins TRBV6-5 and TRBJ2-1, with D hard to call. This CDR3 is built from 15 residues. CDR1 MNHEY and CDR2 SVGAGI come from the germline V gene. V was clipped by 0 bases and J by 5 bases, with 11 bases between them.

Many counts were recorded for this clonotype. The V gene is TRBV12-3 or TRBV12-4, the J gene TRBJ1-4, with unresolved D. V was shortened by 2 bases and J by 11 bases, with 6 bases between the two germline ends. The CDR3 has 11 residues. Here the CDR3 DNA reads TGTGCCAGCAGTTTATCTGGGAAACTGTTTTTT. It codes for CASSLSGKLFF.

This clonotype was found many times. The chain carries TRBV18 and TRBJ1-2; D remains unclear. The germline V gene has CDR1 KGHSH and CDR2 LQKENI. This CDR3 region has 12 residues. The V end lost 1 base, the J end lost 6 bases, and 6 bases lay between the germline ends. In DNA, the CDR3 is TGTGCCAGCTCACCACAGTACGATGGCTACACCTTC. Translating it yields CASSPQYDGYTF.

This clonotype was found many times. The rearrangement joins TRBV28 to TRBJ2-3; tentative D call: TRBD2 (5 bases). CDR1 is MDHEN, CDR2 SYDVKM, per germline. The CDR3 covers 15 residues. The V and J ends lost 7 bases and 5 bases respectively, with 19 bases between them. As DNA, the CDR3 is TGTGCCAGCACCCCTGCGGGTAGAGGTAAAGATACGCAGTATTTT. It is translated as CASTPAGRGKDTQYF.

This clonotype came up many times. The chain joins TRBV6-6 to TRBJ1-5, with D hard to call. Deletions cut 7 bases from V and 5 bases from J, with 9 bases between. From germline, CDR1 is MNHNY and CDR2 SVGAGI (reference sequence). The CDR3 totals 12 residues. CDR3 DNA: TGTGCCAGCAAAGTCGGTGATCAGCCCCAGCATTTT. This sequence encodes CASKVGDQPQHF.

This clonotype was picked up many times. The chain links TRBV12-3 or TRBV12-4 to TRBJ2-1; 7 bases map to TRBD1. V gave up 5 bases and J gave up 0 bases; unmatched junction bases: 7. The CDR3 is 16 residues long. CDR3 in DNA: TGTGCCAGCAGTATCCCCGGGACAGTCTCCTACAATGAGCAGTTCTTC. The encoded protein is CASSIPGTVSYNEQFF.

This chain's CDR3 is CASSPPISLSSYEQYF. CDR3 coding DNA: TGTGCCAGCAGTCCCCCGATTTCTTTAAGCTCCTACGAGCAGTACTTC. This rearrangement joins TRBV28 to TRBJ2-7; no reliable D call. Trimming removed 5 bases at V and 0 bases at J, with 17 bases between. Germline assignment: CDR1 MDHEN and CDR2 SYDVKM. The CDR3 is made up of 16 amino acids.

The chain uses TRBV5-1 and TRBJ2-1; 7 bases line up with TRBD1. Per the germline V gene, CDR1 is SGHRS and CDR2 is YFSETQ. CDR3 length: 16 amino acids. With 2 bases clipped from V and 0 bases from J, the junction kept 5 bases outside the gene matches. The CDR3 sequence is CASSFLRDSSYNEQFF. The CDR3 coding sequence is TGCGCCAGCAGCTTTCTACGGGACAGCTCCTACAATGAGCAGTTCTTC.

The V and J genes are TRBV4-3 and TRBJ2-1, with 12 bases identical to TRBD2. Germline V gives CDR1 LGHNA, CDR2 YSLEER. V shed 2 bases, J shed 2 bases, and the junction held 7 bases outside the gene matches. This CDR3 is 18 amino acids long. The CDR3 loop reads CASSQRLAGGPAYNEQFF. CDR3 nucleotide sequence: TGCGCCAGCAGCCAACGGCTAGCGGGAGGGCCCGCCTACAATGAGCAGTTCTTC.

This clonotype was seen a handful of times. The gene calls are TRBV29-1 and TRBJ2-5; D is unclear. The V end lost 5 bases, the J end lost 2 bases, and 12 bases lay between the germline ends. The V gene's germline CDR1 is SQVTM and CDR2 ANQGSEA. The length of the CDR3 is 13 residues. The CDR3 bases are TGCAGCGTTCGCCCCTGGCGGCAAGAGACCCAGTACTTC. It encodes CSVRPWRQETQYF.

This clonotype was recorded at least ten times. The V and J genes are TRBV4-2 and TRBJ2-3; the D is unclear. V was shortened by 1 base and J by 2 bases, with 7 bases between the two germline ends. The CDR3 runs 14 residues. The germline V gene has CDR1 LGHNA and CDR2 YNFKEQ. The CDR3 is CASSQGFHTDTQYF. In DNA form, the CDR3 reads TGTGCCAGCAGCCAAGGTTTCCACACAGATACGCAGTATTTT.

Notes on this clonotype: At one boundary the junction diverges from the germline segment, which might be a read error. CDR3 in amino acids: CRARAGGFHEQYF. The CDR3 DNA is TGCAGGGCTAGAGCGGGGGGGTTCCACGAGCAGTACTTC. The genes are TRBV20-1 and TRBJ2-7, with 10 nucleotides matching TRBD2. The germline gives CDR1 DFQATT, CDR2 SNEGSKA (reference sequence). This CDR3 region has 13 residues.

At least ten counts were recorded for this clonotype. The CDR3 spells CASSQITGVNEQFF. DNA of the CDR3: TGTGCCAGCAGCCAAATCACAGGGGTCAATGAGCAGTTCTTC. The chain uses TRBV3-1 and TRBJ2-1; 7 bases are shared with TRBD1. Per germline, CDR1 LGHDT and CDR2 YNNKEL (reference sequence). J was trimmed by 6 bases and V by 2 bases; bases with no gene match: 4. This CDR3 comprises 14 residues.

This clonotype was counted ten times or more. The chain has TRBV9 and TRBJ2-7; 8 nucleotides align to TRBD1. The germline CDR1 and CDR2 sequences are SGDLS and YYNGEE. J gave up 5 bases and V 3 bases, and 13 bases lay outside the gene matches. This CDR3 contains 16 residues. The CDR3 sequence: CASSGDPPRGLDEQYF. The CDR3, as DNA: TGTGCCAGCAGCGGAGACCCCCCCAGGGGGCTGGACGAGCAGTACTTC.

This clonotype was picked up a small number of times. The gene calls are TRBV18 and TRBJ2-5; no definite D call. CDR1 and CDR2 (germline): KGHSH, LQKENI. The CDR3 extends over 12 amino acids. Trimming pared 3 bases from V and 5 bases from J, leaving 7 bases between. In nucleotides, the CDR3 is TGTGCCAGCTCACCCAGATTGGAGACCCAGTACTTC. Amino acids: CASSPRLETQYF.

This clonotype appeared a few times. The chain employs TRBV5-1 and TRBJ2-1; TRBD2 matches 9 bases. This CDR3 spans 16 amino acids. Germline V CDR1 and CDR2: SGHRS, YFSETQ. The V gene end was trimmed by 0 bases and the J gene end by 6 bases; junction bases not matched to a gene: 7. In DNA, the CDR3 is TGCGCCAGCAGCTTGGGATCGAGCGGGAGGTCCAATGAGCAGTTCTTC. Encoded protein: CASSLGSSGRSNEQFF.

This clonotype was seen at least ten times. The DNA of the CDR3 is TGCAGTGCTAGAGTCCCTAGCGGGAGCTCCTACAATGAGCAGTTCTTC. As protein: CSARVPSGSSYNEQFF. The chain joins TRBV20-1 to TRBJ2-1, with TRBD2 identical over 10 bases. The J segment lost 0 bases and the V segment lost 1 base, leaving 3 bases of the junction unmatched. The CDR3 loop spans 16 amino acids. CDR1 DFQATT and CDR2 SNEGSKA come from the germline V gene (reference sequence).

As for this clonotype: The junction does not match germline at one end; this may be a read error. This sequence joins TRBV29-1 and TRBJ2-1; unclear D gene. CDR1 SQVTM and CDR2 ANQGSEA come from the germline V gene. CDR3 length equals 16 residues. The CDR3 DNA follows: TGCAGCGTCTCAGACTTCCGGGCCAACTCCTACAATGGGCAGTTCTTC. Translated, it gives CSVSDFRANSYNGQFF.

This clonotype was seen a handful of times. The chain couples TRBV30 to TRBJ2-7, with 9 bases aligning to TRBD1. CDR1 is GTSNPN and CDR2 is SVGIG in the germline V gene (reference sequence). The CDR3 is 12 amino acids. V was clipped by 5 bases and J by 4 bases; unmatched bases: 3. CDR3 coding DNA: TGTGCCTGGGACAGGGGGGTATACGAGCAGTACTTC. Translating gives CAWDRGVYEQYF. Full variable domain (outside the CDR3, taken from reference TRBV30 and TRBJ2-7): SQTIHQWPATLVQPVGSPLSLECTVEGTSNPNLYWYRQAAGRGLQLLFYSVGIGQISSEVPQNLSASRPQDRQFILSSKKLLLSDSGFYLCAWDRGVYEQYFGPGTRLTVT.

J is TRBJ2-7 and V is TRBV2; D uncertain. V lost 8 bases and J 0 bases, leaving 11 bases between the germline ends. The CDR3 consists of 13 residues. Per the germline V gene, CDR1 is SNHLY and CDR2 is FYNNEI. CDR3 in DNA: TGTGCCAGCGGGAAAGGCTTCTCCTACGAGCAGTACTTC. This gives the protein CASGKGFSYEQYF. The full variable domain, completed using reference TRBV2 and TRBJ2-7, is EPEVTQTPSHQVTQMGQEVILRCVPISNHLYFYWYRQILGQKVEFLVSFYNNEISEKSEIFDDQFSVERPDGSNFTLKIRSTKLEDSAMYFCASGKGFSYEQYFGPGTRLTVT.

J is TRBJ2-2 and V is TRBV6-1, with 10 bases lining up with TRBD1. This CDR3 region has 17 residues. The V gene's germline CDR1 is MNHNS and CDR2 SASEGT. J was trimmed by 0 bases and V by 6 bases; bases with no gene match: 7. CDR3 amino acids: CASRRGGQGPNTGELFF. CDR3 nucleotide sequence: TGTGCCAGCAGACGGGGGGGACAGGGGCCGAACACCGGGGAGCTGTTTTTT.

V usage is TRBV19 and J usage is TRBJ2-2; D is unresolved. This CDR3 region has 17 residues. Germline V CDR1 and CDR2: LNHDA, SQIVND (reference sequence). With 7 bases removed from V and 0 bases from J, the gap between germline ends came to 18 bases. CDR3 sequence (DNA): TGTGCCAGTATGCGATCCGGAACCCCAACGAACACCGGGGAGCTGTTTTTT. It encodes CASMRSGTPTNTGELFF.

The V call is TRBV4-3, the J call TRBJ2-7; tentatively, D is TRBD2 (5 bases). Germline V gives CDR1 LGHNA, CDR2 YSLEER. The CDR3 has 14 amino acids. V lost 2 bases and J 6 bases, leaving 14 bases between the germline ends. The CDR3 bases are TGCGCCAGCAGCCAAAATGAGGAGGCGTCCGAGCAGTACTTC. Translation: CASSQNEEASEQYF.

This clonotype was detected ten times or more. The CDR3 region is CSVLAGVVDTQYF. CDR3 coding DNA: TGCAGCGTTTTAGCGGGAGTTGTAGATACGCAGTATTTT. The genes are TRBV29-1 and TRBJ2-3, with 9 nucleotides matching TRBD2. The CDR3 spans 13 residues. Germline loops: CDR1 SQVTM, CDR2 ANQGSEA. V lost 5 bases to trimming and J lost 5 bases; unmatched junction nucleotides: 5.

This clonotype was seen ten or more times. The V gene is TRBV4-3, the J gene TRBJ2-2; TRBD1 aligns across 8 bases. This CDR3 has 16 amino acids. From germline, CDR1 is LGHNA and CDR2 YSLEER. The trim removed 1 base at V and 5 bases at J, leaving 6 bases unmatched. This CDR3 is CASSQVRTGWTGELFF. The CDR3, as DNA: TGCGCCAGCAGCCAAGTTCGGACAGGGTGGACCGGGGAGCTGTTTTTT.

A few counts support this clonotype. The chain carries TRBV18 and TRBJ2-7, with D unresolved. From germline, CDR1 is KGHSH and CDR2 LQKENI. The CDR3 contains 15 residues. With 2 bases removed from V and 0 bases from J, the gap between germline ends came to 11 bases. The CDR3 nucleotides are TGTGCCAGCTCACCAGGGCAGAAGAGCTCCTACGAGCAGTACTTC. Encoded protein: CASSPGQKSSYEQYF. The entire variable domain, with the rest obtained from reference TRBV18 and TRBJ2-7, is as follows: NAGVMQNPRHLVRRRGQEARLRCSPMKGHSHVYWYRQLPEEGLKFMVYLQKENIIDESGMPKERFSAEFPKEGPSILRIQQVVRGDSAAYFCASSPGQKSSYEQYFGPGTRLTVT.

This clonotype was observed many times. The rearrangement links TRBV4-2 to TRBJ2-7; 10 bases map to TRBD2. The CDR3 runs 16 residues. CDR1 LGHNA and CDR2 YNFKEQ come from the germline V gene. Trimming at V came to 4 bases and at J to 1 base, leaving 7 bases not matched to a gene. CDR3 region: CASSRILAGESYEQYF. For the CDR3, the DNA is TGTGCCAGCAGCCGGATCCTAGCGGGAGAGTCCTACGAGCAGTACTTC.

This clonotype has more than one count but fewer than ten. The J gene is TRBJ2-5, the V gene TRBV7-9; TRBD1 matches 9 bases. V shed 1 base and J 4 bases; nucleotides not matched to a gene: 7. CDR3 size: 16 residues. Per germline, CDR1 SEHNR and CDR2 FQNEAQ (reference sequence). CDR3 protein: CASSLGPGQGPETQYF. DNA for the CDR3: TGTGCCAGCAGCTTAGGACCGGGACAGGGTCCAGAGACCCAGTACTTC. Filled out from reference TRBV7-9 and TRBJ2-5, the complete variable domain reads DTGVSQNPRHKITKRGQNVTFRCDPISEHNRLYWYRQTLGQGPEFLTYFQNEAQLEKSRLLSDRFSAERPKGSFSTLEIQRTEQGDSAMYLCASSLGPGQGPETQYFGPGTRLLVL.

In DNA form, the CDR3 reads TGTGCCACCAGCAGAGCGGTCGGGGAGCTGTTTTTT. Translated: CATSRAVGELFF. The chain employs TRBV15 and TRBJ2-2, with no clear D. Germline-derived CDR1 and CDR2 are LNHNV and YYDKDF (reference sequence). This CDR3 region has 12 residues. Between the trimmed V and J ends, which lost 1 base and 7 bases, there was a span of 4 bases.

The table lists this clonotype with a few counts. The CDR3 DNA follows: TGCAGCGTTGCGGGGGGCCTTGTGAACACTGAAGCTTTCTTT. This encodes CSVAGGLVNTEAFF. The chain joins TRBV29-1 to TRBJ1-1; the D gene is possibly TRBD1 (6 bases). V was pared by 4 bases and J by 0 bases, with 12 bases between. The CDR3 spans 14 residues. Looked up from germline, CDR1 is SQVTM and CDR2 is ANQGSEA.

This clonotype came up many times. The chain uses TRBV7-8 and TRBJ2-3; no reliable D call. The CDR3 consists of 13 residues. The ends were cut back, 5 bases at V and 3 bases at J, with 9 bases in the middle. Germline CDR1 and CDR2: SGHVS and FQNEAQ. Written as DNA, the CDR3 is TGTGCCAGCAGCCCTTCGTGGACAGATACGCAGTATTTT. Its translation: CASSPSWTDTQYF.